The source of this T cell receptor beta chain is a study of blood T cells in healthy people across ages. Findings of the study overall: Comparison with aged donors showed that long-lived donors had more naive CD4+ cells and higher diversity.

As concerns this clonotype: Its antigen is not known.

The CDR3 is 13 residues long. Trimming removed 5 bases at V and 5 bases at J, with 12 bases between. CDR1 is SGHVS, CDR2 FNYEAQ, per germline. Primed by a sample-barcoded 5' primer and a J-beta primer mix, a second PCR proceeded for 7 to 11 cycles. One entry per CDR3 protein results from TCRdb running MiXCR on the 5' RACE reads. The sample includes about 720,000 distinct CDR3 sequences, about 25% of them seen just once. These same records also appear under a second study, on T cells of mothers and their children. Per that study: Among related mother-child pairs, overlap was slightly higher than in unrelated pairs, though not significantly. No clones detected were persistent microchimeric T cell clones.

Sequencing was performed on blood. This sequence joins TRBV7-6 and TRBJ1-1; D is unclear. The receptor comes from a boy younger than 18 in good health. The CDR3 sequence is CASSPSGRTEAFF. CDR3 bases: TGTGCCAGCAGCCCGAGTGGGAGGACTGAAGCTTTCTTT. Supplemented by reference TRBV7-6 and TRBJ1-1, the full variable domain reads GAGVSQSPRYKVTKRGQDVALRCDPISGHVSLYWYRQALGQGPEFLTYFNYEAQQDKSGLPNDRFSAERPEGSISTLTIQRTEQRDSAMYRCASSPSGRTEAFFGQGTRLTVV.